This T cell receptor beta chain was obtained from a study of Graves' ophthalmopathy and Graves' hyperthyroidism. The study amplified TCR beta CDR3 regions using RNA transcripts. First-round RT-PCR used HTBI primers; second-round multiplex PCR followed. Using its own MiXCR run on the multiplex PCR reads, TCRdb lists one record per CDR3 protein. The sample records about 240,000 distinct CDR3 sequences, around 50% being singletons. The source of the PBMCs was approximately 9.5 ml of fresh peripheral blood. The V segment lost 6 bases and the J segment 5 bases; nucleotides outside the gene matches: 11. This CDR3 is built from 16 residues.

The clonotype originates from an adult man with Graves' ophthalmopathy. The chain links TRBV12-3 or TRBV12-4 to TRBJ2-7; the match to TRBD2 covers 12 bases. The sample consisted of peripheral blood. CDR3 in amino acids: CASSPTRTSGMHEQYF. Here the CDR3 DNA reads TGTGCCAGCAGCCCCACACGGACTAGCGGGATGCACGAGCAGTACTTC.